The 20 T cell receptor beta chains listed next were all sequenced from one sample in a study of blood T cells in healthy people across ages. Then a second PCR, running about 6 to 11 cycles, was carried out with a sample-barcoded 5' primer and a J-beta primer mix. TCRdb itself ran the 5' RACE reads through MiXCR, one entry per CDR3 protein. This sample has about 1.8 million distinct CDR3 sequences, with approximately 50% found just once. Sequenced material: blood. The receptors were sampled from a woman in her forties in good health.

The table lists this clonotype with a few counts. The chain joins TRBV29-1 to TRBJ1-2; tentatively, D is TRBD1 (5 bases). The V gene's germline CDR1 is SQVTM and CDR2 ANQGSEA. V was trimmed by 4 bases and J by 6 bases, leaving 12 bases between them. This CDR3 has 12 residues. In nucleotides, the CDR3 is TGCAGCGTTGCGCCGGGGGTCGATGGCTACACCTTC. This translates into CSVAPGVDGYTF.

The chain combines TRBV5-1 with TRBJ1-2, with 7 bases fitting TRBD1. The CDR3 consists of 14 residues. Germline CDR1 is SGHRS and CDR2 is YFSETQ. V was clipped by 7 bases and J by 4 bases; unmatched bases: 10. The CDR3 loop is CASQPGGPSYGYTF. The CDR3 region has the DNA TGCGCCAGCCAGCCAGGGGGTCCGAGCTATGGCTACACCTTC.

This clonotype has just one count. This chain joins TRBV20-1 and TRBJ1-6, with TRBD1 matching 9 bases. Germline CDR1 is DFQATT and CDR2 is SNEGSKA (reference sequence). J lost 11 bases, V lost 5 bases, and 7 bases had no gene match. The CDR3 covers 13 residues. The CDR3 loop reads CSAGPGQGPPLHF. CDR3 in DNA: TGCAGTGCTGGGCCGGGACAGGGCCCACCCCTCCACTTT.

This chain connects TRBV20-1 to TRBJ1-4; the D is unclear. Trimming removed 0 bases at V and 7 bases at J, with 15 bases between. Per the germline V gene, CDR1 is DFQATT and CDR2 is SNEGSKA (reference sequence). This CDR3 comprises 15 residues. The CDR3 bases are TGCAGTGCTAGAGAGGACCGGGGAACGGGTGAAAAACTGTTTTTT. Its protein is CSAREDRGTGEKLFF.

The chain recombines TRBV29-1 with TRBJ2-4; no clear D gene. V was shortened by 4 bases and J by 1 base, with 8 bases between the two germline ends. Germline loops: CDR1 SQVTM, CDR2 ANQGSEA. The CDR3 runs to 13 residues. The DNA for the CDR3 is TGCAGCGTTGTAGGTTTTGCCAAAAACATTCAGTACTTC. The encoded protein is CSVVGFAKNIQYF.

This clonotype showed up just a few times. The rearrangement uses TRBV3-1 and TRBJ1-2, with D hard to call. The CDR3 contains 15 residues. Germline V CDR1 and CDR2: LGHDT, YNNKEL (reference sequence). V was trimmed by 1 base and J by 0 bases, leaving 9 bases between them. The CDR3 here is CASSQVAGANYGYTF. The CDR3 DNA is TGTGCCAGCAGCCAAGTAGCGGGAGCTAACTATGGCTACACCTTC.

This chain joins TRBV9 and TRBJ1-2, with 8 positions matching TRBD1. The CDR3 sequence is 15 residues long. Germline V lookup: CDR1 SGDLS, CDR2 YYNGEE. V lost 3 bases and J lost 6; bases outside the gene matches: 10. In DNA, the CDR3 is TGTGCCAGCAGCGGACTACAGGGGGAATCGGATGGCTACACCTTC. Its protein product is CASSGLQGESDGYTF.

V is TRBV7-3 and J is TRBJ1-4; D may be TRBD1 (6 bases). CDR3 length: 20 residues. V was pared by 5 bases and J by 0 bases, with 25 bases between. Per the germline V gene, CDR1 is SGHTA and CDR2 is FQGTGA. The CDR3 region has the DNA TGTGCCAGCAGCCCAAGTCCGGACAGCGCACGAACTGCAACTAATGAAAAACTGTTTTTT. Its protein is CASSPSPDSARTATNEKLFF.

There are a few counts of this clonotype. This chain connects TRBV20-1 to TRBJ2-4; D might be TRBD1 (6 bases). The CDR3 totals 14 residues. Trimming cost V 0 bases and J 1 base, with 7 bases left between them. CDR1 is DFQATT, CDR2 SNEGSKA, per germline (reference sequence). The CDR3 nucleotides are TGCAGTGCTAGAGAAACAGGGGCCAAAAACATTCAGTACTTC. Residues: CSARETGAKNIQYF.

This clonotype has just a few counts. The J gene is TRBJ2-7, the V gene TRBV2; D possibly uses TRBD1 or TRBD2 (6 bases each). The CDR3 consists of 16 residues. Trimming removed 6 bases at V and 1 base at J, with 19 bases between. CDR1 is SNHLY and CDR2 is FYNNEI in the germline V gene. In DNA form, the CDR3 reads TGTGCCAGCAGAGGGATACAAGAAGGGGGGTCCTACGAGCAGTACTTC. Translating it yields CASRGIQEGGSYEQYF.

This clonotype was counted once. The V and J genes are TRBV20-1 and TRBJ1-1; 8 bases map to TRBD1. The ends lost 5 bases at V and 3 bases at J; junction bases unmatched: 8. The CDR3 contains 14 residues. Per germline, CDR1 DFQATT and CDR2 SNEGSKA (reference sequence). This chain's CDR3 is CSARDRIGDTEAFF. CDR3 nucleotides: TGCAGTGCTCGGGACAGGATAGGCGACACTGAAGCTTTCTTT.

This rearrangement joins TRBV7-6 to TRBJ1-5; unclear D gene. The length of the CDR3 is 14 residues. Germline CDR1 is SGHVS and CDR2 is FNYEAQ. Trimming stripped 5 bases from V and 4 bases from J, with 12 bases between. This CDR3 reads CASSKEGSNQPQHF. The CDR3 DNA reads as TGTGCCAGCAGCAAGGAGGGCTCAAATCAGCCCCAGCATTTT.

The V gene is TRBV7-3, the J gene TRBJ2-1; D remains ambiguous. In germline, CDR1 is SGHTA, CDR2 FQGTGA. The CDR3 length is 13 residues. Deletions cut 5 bases from V and 8 bases from J, with 13 bases between. The CDR3 spells CASSMSFGDEQFF. In nucleotides, the CDR3 is TGTGCCAGCAGCATGTCTTTTGGGGATGAGCAGTTCTTC.

This chain uses TRBV7-8 with TRBJ2-7; D is uncertain. Germline CDR1 and CDR2: SGHVS and FQNEAQ. This CDR3 has 14 amino acids. The germline V and J ends were trimmed by 5 bases and 10 bases, with 21 bases remaining between them. CDR3 sequence (DNA): TGTGCCAGCAGCCAACTGGTCGTTCCGGGTACCCAGTACTTC. The encoded protein is CASSQLVVPGTQYF.

The V call is TRBV24-1, the J call TRBJ2-6; a possible D gene is TRBD2 (6 bases). V lost 1 base and J lost 2, with 8 bases in between. Germline CDR1 and CDR2: KGHDR and SFDVKD. This CDR3 is built from 16 residues. CDR3 nucleotides: TGTGCCACCAGTGATTTCGGGGGTCCTGGGGCCAACGTCCTGACTTTC. Amino acid sequence: CATSDFGGPGANVLTF.

The chain couples TRBV5-1 to TRBJ1-1, with TRBD1 as a possible D gene (6 bases). Germline values: CDR1 SGHRS, CDR2 YFSETQ. Trimming left V 0 bases short and J 5 bases short, with 11 bases between. CDR3 size: 14 residues. CDR3: CASSLAGGETEAFF. The CDR3 coding sequence is TGCGCCAGCAGCTTGGCCGGGGGCGAGACTGAAGCTTTCTTT. Using reference TRBV5-1 and TRBJ1-1 for the parts outside the CDR3, the full variable domain is KAGVTQTPRYLIKTRGQQVTLSCSPISGHRSVSWYQQTPGQGLQFLFEYFSETQRNKGNFPGRFSGRQFSNSRSEMNVSTLELGDSALYLCASSLAGGETEAFFGQGTRLTVV.

Details on this clonotype: The junction does not match germline at one end; this may be a read error. J is TRBJ2-1 and V is TRBV7-7; maybe TRBD2 (6 bases). The CDR3 consists of 13 residues. Germline lookup yields CDR1 SSHAT and CDR2 FNYEAQ (reference sequence). CDR3 sequence: CASSRNSGTEQFF. The CDR3 region has the DNA TGTGCTAGCAGCCGAAATAGCGGCACTGAGCAGTTCTTC.

J is TRBJ1-2 and V is TRBV20-1; TRBD1 matches 8 bases. CDR3 size: 15 residues. J was trimmed by 1 base and V by 5 bases; bases with no gene match: 9. Germline-derived CDR1 and CDR2 are DFQATT and SNEGSKA (reference sequence). DNA for the CDR3: TGCAGTGCTTCGATCGGGGACAGGAGTAACTATGGCTACACCTTC. It encodes CSASIGDRSNYGYTF.

Only a few counts were recorded for this clonotype. V is TRBV12-3 or TRBV12-4 and J is TRBJ2-6; D remains ambiguous. The CDR3 is 18 amino acids. V was clipped by 10 bases and J by 0 bases, with 22 bases between them. The CDR3 is CANSASMTIFSGANVLTF. The CDR3 DNA reads as TGTGCCAACAGCGCTTCGATGACAATTTTCTCTGGGGCCAACGTCCTGACTTTC.

J is TRBJ1-2 and V is TRBV20-1; D is uncertain. Trimming took off 1 base at V and 7 bases at J, with 7 bases between the two ends. Looked up from germline, CDR1 is DFQATT and CDR2 is SNEGSKA (reference sequence). The CDR3 contains 11 residues. CDR3 DNA sequence: TGCAGTGCTAGAGCTAGACTTGGCTACACCTTC. Amino acid sequence: CSARARLGYTF.